Shown below are 22 T cell receptor beta chains from a single sample sequenced in a study of breast tumors, draining lymph nodes, adjacent tissues. Breast cancer patients provided tissue from their axillary draining lymph nodes. Via MiXCR, TCRdb re-called the multiplex PCR reads, giving one row per CDR3 protein. The sample lists around 130,000 distinct CDR3 sequences, 20% to 25% occurring once. Sequenced sample: axillary lymph node tissue. These receptors all come from a female donor with breast cancer. Some clones in this sample may be carry-over from other donors' samples.

As concerns this clonotype: A read error may explain this, as a much larger clone is one base away. This is likely a read error, given that the CDR3 carries no conserved phenylalanine or tryptophan at its end. This chain links TRBV3-1 with TRBJ2-1; 8 bases match TRBD2. This CDR3 region has 16 residues. CDR1 and CDR2 (germline): LGHDT, YNNKEL (reference sequence). V trimming: 1 base; J trimming: 9 bases; junction bases outside the gene matches: 11. DNA for the CDR3: TGTGCCAGCAGCCAAGGGTCATCAGCGGGAGAGGGTGAGCAGTTCCTC. This codes for CASSQGSSAGEGEQFL.

This clonotype appeared many times. The chain combines TRBV29-1 with TRBJ2-1; 7 bases align to TRBD2. CDR3 length: 15 amino acids. The junction had 13 bases not matched to a gene; V was cut back by 6 bases and J by 5 bases. Germline V CDR1 and CDR2: SQVTM, ANQGSEA. This chain's CDR3 is CSVPGSLADNNEQFF. In DNA, the CDR3 is TGCAGCGTCCCGGGTAGTCTAGCGGACAACAATGAGCAGTTCTTC.

With regard to this clonotype: This clone may be a read error of a much larger clone one base away. The V gene is TRBV18, the J gene TRBJ2-7, with TRBD2 matching over 8 bases. The CDR3 consists of 15 residues. CDR1 is KGHSH, CDR2 LQKENI, per germline. The chain's CDR3 is CACSPGGGLAYEQYF. The CDR3 DNA reads as TGTGCCTGCTCACCGGGGGGGGGTCTAGCCTACGAGCAGTACTTC.

Note on this clonotype: This may arise from a read error, as a much more abundant clone is one base away. The chain carries TRBV30 and TRBJ2-3; the match to TRBD2 covers 8 bases. Germline V CDR1 and CDR2: GTSNPN, SVGIG (reference sequence). The CDR3 loop spans 14 amino acids. V lost 7 bases, J lost 4 bases, and 10 bases stayed unmatched. CDR3 sequence: CAYTRTSYADTQYF. The CDR3 coding sequence is TGTGCCTATACCAGGACTAGCTATGCAGATACGCAGTATTTT.

This clonotype has at least ten counts. This chain's CDR3 is CASSLRPPGLAGGSGELFF. CDR3 nucleotide sequence: TGTGCCAGCAGCTTAAGGCCTCCGGGACTAGCGGGAGGATCCGGGGAGCTGTTTTTT. The J gene is TRBJ2-2, the V gene TRBV7-3; TRBD2 agrees at 15 bases. The junction had 9 bases not matched to a gene; V was cut back by 1 base and J by 6 bases. There are 19 residues in the CDR3. Germline CDR1 reads SGHTA; CDR2 reads FQGTGA.

In its sample, this clonotype was seen many times. The CDR3 bases are TGTGCCAGCAGCTTATACGTAGGGCAGGGGACAGATACGCAGTATTTT. Protein product: CASSLYVGQGTDTQYF. V is TRBV7-9 and J is TRBJ2-3, with D possibly matching TRBD1 (6 bases). The V gene's germline CDR1 is SEHNR and CDR2 FQNEAQ (reference sequence). Trimming took 2 bases from V and 3 from J, leaving 15 bases between them. CDR3 length equals 16 residues.

This clonotype showed up many times. The rearrangement uses TRBV5-1 and TRBJ1-2, with a tentative D call TRBD1 (6 bases). Germline CDR1 SGHRS, CDR2 YFSETQ. This CDR3 has 13 residues. The V end was cut by 3 bases, the J end by 1 base, with 7 bases between. In nucleotides, the CDR3 is TGCGCCAGCAGCTGGACAGTTAACTATGGCTACACCTTC. Residues: CASSWTVNYGYTF.

This clonotype was detected only a few times. The chain combines TRBV18 with TRBJ2-1, with a weak D call TRBD1 (6 bases). Trimming took 0 bases from V and 2 from J, leaving 11 bases between them. The V gene's germline CDR1 is KGHSH and CDR2 LQKENI. The CDR3 covers 16 residues. The CDR3 sequence is CASSPPLAGAYNEQFF. The CDR3 nucleotides are TGTGCCAGCTCACCACCGCTCGCAGGGGCCTACAATGAGCAGTTCTTC.

In regard to this clonotype: This may come from a read error, since a much larger clone is one base off. The chain joins TRBV18 to TRBJ2-7; D remains ambiguous. Germline V CDR1 and CDR2: KGHSH, LQKENI. The CDR3 is made up of 15 amino acids. CDR3 nucleotide sequence: TGTGCCAGCTCACCACCTACGACGCGCTCCTACGGGCAGTACTTC. Translated: CASSPPTTRSYGQYF.

For this clonotype: A much more abundant neighbour one base away suggests this may be a read error. This chain joins TRBV10-2 and TRBJ2-1; a possible D gene is TRBD1 (6 bases). Germline CDR1 reads WSHSY; CDR2 reads SAAADI. V lost 10 bases and J 5 bases, leaving 18 bases between the germline ends. The CDR3 runs 14 residues. The CDR3 bases are TGCGCCACAACACAGGGAAGGGAACACAATGAGCAGTTCTTC. Translating gives CATTQGREHNEQFF.

Note on this clonotype: Just one base apart from a much larger clone, this may be a read error. The rearrangement uses TRBV6-4 and TRBJ2-1, with 13 bases fitting TRBD2. Trimming at V came to 8 bases and at J to 8 bases, leaving 9 bases not matched to a gene. In germline, CDR1 is MRHNA, CDR2 SNTAGT. The CDR3 sequence is 15 residues long. CDR3 region: CASGLGLAGVDEQFF. CDR3 bases: TGTGCCAGCGGACTAGGACTAGCGGGAGTGGATGAGCAGTTCTTC.

This clonotype was seen a handful of times. The chain has TRBV27 and TRBJ1-4; weak D call: TRBD1 (5 bases). V lost 6 bases to trimming and J lost 5 bases, with 13 bases between them. Germline CDR1 MNHEY, CDR2 SMNVEV (reference sequence). This CDR3 is built from 14 residues. Here the CDR3 DNA reads TGTGCCAGCAGCCCGATAGGGGCAAATGAAAAACTGTTTTTT. The encoded protein is CASSPIGANEKLFF.

Of note for this clonotype: Being one base from a much bigger clone, this may be a read error. This chain links TRBV27 with TRBJ2-7, with D maybe TRBD1 (6 bases). Germline CDR1 MNHEY, CDR2 SMNVEV (reference sequence). Trimming removed 0 bases from V and 3 bases from J, with 12 bases in between. This CDR3 contains 15 residues. CDR3 protein: CASSLSGTTCYEQYF. In nucleotides, the CDR3 is TGTGCCAGCAGTTTATCGGGGACAACCTGCTACGAGCAGTACTTC.

V gene TRBV29-1 combines with J gene TRBJ1-1, with D possibly matching TRBD1 (5 bases). CDR3 size: 16 residues. CDR1 is SQVTM, CDR2 ANQGSEA, per germline. Trimming removed 6 bases at V and 1 base at J, with 21 bases between. CDR3 loop: CSVPSYQGGGNTEAFF. DNA of the CDR3: TGCAGCGTCCCCAGCTACCAGGGCGGGGGGAACACTGAAGCTTTCTTT.

This clonotype was picked up many times. CDR3: CSAIGDRGNYGYTF. As DNA, the CDR3 is TGCAGTGCTATCGGTGACAGGGGGAACTATGGCTACACCTTC. The V gene is TRBV20-1, the J gene TRBJ1-2; 9 bases are shared with TRBD1. Germline trimming cut 4 bases from V and 2 bases from J; bases unmatched to any gene: 5. Looked up from germline, CDR1 is DFQATT and CDR2 is SNEGSKA (reference sequence). This CDR3 is built from 14 residues.

In its sample, this clonotype was seen many times. V and J are TRBV20-1 and TRBJ2-2; the D gene is possibly TRBD2 (6 bases). The CDR3 consists of 14 residues. Germline loops: CDR1 DFQATT, CDR2 SNEGSKA (reference sequence). V lost 0 bases and J 5 bases, leaving 10 bases between the germline ends. The CDR3 spells CSARDTGETGELFF. Here the CDR3 DNA reads TGCAGTGCTAGAGACACGGGAGAAACCGGGGAGCTGTTTTTT.

This clonotype was counted many times. The J gene is TRBJ2-7, the V gene TRBV30, with D maybe TRBD1 (5 bases). The ends were cut back, 1 base at V and 6 bases at J, with 10 bases in the middle. Germline lookup yields CDR1 GTSNPN and CDR2 SVGIG (reference sequence). There are 12 residues in the CDR3. CDR3: CAWSAQGFEQYF. CDR3 nucleotides: TGTGCCTGGAGTGCTCAGGGTTTCGAGCAGTACTTC. The variable domain in full, with the rest retrieved from reference TRBV30 and TRBJ2-7, is SQTIHQWPATLVQPVGSPLSLECTVEGTSNPNLYWYRQAAGRGLQLLFYSVGIGQISSEVPQNLSASRPQDRQFILSSKKLLLSDSGFYLCAWSAQGFEQYFGPGTRLTVT.

This clonotype was observed many times. Here the CDR3 DNA reads TGTGCCAGCAGCTTACAGAACTCGAATCCAAAGTACTTC. Translation: CASSLQNSNPKYF. The chain joins TRBV5-4 to TRBJ2-7, with D hard to call. CDR1 is SGHNT and CDR2 is YYREEE in the germline V gene (reference sequence). The CDR3 has 13 residues. Deletions cut 2 bases from V and 11 bases from J, with 17 bases between.

In this sample, this clonotype turned up many times. The chain links TRBV6-5 to TRBJ1-3; 7 bases are shared with TRBD1. The germline gives CDR1 MNHEY, CDR2 SVGAGI. This CDR3 comprises 17 residues. The V and J ends lost 0 bases and 2 bases, in that order; junction bases with no gene match: 7. This CDR3 is CASSYSRQGRTGNTIYF. Here the CDR3 DNA reads TGTGCCAGCAGTTACTCCCGACAGGGCCGTACTGGAAACACCATATATTTT.

The table lists this clonotype with many counts. The CDR3 region is CAISESTQGLSPLHF. The CDR3 bases are TGTGCCATCAGTGAGTCGACCCAGGGGCTTTCACCCCTCCACTTT. V usage is TRBV10-3 and J usage is TRBJ1-6; possibly TRBD1 for D (6 bases). This CDR3 is built from 15 residues. Between the trimmed V and J ends, which lost 0 bases and 9 bases, there was a span of 12 bases. CDR1 is ENHRY, CDR2 SYGVKD, per germline.

The table lists this clonotype with many counts. The chain employs TRBV6-6 and TRBJ2-7; weak D call: TRBD2 (6 bases). V was pared by 8 bases and J by 3 bases, with 17 bases between. CDR3 size: 14 residues. Germline V gives CDR1 MNHNY, CDR2 SVGAGI (reference sequence). The CDR3 nucleotides are TGTGCCAGCCAATTGGCGGGGCCCCACTACGAGCAGTACTTC. It translates to CASQLAGPHYEQYF.

This clonotype was counted at least ten times. J is TRBJ2-3 and V is TRBV6-1; possibly TRBD1 for D (5 bases). The ends were cut back, 6 bases at V and 1 base at J, with 14 bases in the middle. Germline V gene lookup returns CDR1 MNHNS and CDR2 SASEGT. This CDR3 spans 15 amino acids. The DNA for the CDR3 is TGTGCCAGCAGGGCCCAGGGTTGGGGCACAGATACGCAGTATTTT. Residues: CASRAQGWGTDTQYF.